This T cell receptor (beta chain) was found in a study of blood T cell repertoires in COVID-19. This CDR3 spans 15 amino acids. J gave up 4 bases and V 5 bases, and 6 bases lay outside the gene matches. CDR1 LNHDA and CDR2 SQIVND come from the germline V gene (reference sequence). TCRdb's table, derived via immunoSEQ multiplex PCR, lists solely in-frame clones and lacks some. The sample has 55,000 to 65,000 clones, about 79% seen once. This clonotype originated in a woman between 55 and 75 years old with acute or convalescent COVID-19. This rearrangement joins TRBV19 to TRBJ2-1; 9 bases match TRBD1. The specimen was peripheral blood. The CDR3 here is CASSQQGAPYNEQFF. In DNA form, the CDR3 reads TGTGCCAGTAGTCAACAGGGGGCCCCTTACAATGAGCAGTTCTTC.